Sequencing of this TCR beta chain was carried out in a study of cytomegalovirus exposure and HLA in healthy donors. Study-level findings and limits: The authors listed 150 to 200 TCR beta chains as cytomegalovirus-associated.

Primers: 60 Vbeta forward and 13 Jbeta reverse. Clones were read by immunoSEQ multiplex PCR, and TCRdb kept only the in-frame ones, dropping some. Among approximately 91,000 clones listed, about 89% were seen once. In regard to this clone: What it recognizes is unknown.

The V gene's germline CDR1 is MGHRA and CDR2 YSYEKL. CDR3 size: 14 residues. The trim removed 0 bases at V and 3 bases at J, leaving 1 base unmatched. This chain joins TRBV4-1 and TRBJ2-5, with 7 bases aligning to TRBD2. This receptor was identified in a young man in good health and CMV-seropositive. The sequenced material came from PBMCs. The CDR3 loop is CASSQDGGKETQYF. CDR3 DNA: TGCGCCAGCAGCCAAGACGGGGGGAAAGAGACCCAGTACTTC.